A selection of T cell receptor beta chains follows, all from one sample in a study of PD-1 blockade in mismatch repair-deficient tumors. Sequencing used immunoSEQ multiplex PCR; TCRdb keeps in-frame clones, though not all of them. The table lists more than 40,000 clones, approximately 78% of them singletons. Material: peripheral blood, obtained 4 weeks after starting pembrolizumab. Every receptor here comes from an adult with mismatch repair-deficient cancer. Each CDR3 is given without its conserved first and last residue. The order of the fields is J gene, V gene, D gene, CDR3 protein. D genes are given only for firm matches.

J: TRBJ2-6; V: TRBV29-1; D: .; CDR3: SGSLGGANVLT
J: TRBJ2-4; V: TRBV5-1; D: .; CDR3: ASTYTPGSNIQY
J: TRBJ2-7; V: TRBV6-6; D: .; CDR3: ASGSYEQY
J: TRBJ2-1; V: TRBV18; D: .; CDR3: ASSPPSQRNNEQF
J: TRBJ2-3; V: TRBV7-6; D: .; CDR3: ASSLEASSTDTQY
J: TRBJ2-3; V: TRBV18; D: .; CDR3: ASSPPAGQLTDTQY
J: TRBJ2-3; V: TRBV5-1; D: TRBD2; CDR3: ASTLGASGSGTDTQY
J: TRBJ2-7; V: TRBV9; D: .; CDR3: ASSPTVVSYEQY
J: TRBJ2-7; V: TRBV4-2; D: .; CDR3: ASSQGQIYEQY
J: TRBJ1-1; V: TRBV5-1; D: .; CDR3: ASSLDMSGVSTEAF
J: TRBJ2-7; V: TRBV11-2; D: .; CDR3: ASSLDSGLDYEQY
J: TRBJ2-1; V: TRBV5-1; D: TRBD1; CDR3: ASSTRQGGGYNEQF
J: TRBJ2-7; V: TRBV4-1; D: .; CDR3: ASSHELGRNEQY
J: TRBJ1-5; V: TRBV19; D: TRBD1; CDR3: ASSSDQGARYQPQH
J: TRBJ2-1; V: TRBV9; D: TRBD2; CDR3: ASSIRTSGSGSGSYNEQF
J: TRBJ2-7; V: TRBV7-2; D: .; CDR3: ASSLAAWDYEQY
J: TRBJ2-7; V: TRBV4-1; D: TRBD2; CDR3: ASSQGLADSYEQY
J: TRBJ2-1; V: TRBV12-5; D: .; CDR3: ASGLVFYNEQF
J: TRBJ1-5; V: TRBV6-1; D: .; CDR3: ASSEVYGLQPQH
J: TRBJ2-3; V: TRBV11-3; D: TRBD2; CDR3: ASSLRGSGGSDTQY
J: TRBJ2-1; V: TRBV5-1; D: TRBD1; CDR3: ASSRDSNEQF
J: TRBJ1-5; V: TRBV4-2; D: .; CDR3: ASSLNGVNQPQH
J: TRBJ2-7; V: TRBV7-2; D: .; CDR3: ASSLGGRQGSYEQY
J: TRBJ2-2; V: TRBV10-3; D: .; CDR3: AISASPSGELF
J: TRBJ2-3; V: TRBV30; D: .; CDR3: AWKGADTQY
J: TRBJ1-1; V: TRBV5-1; D: .; CDR3: ASSLVVDTEAF
J: TRBJ1-1; V: TRBV7-3; D: .; CDR3: ASSSEGPPNTEAF
J: TRBJ2-3; V: TRBV19; D: TRBD2; CDR3: ASSSWTSGRGSSDTQY
J: TRBJ1-5; V: TRBV28; D: .; CDR3: ASSFGGSTNQPQH
J: TRBJ1-1; V: TRBV7-9; D: .; CDR3: ASSSRTANTEAF
J: TRBJ1-3; V: TRBV2; D: .; CDR3: ASSEGRISGNTIY
J: TRBJ2-3; V: TRBV19; D: .; CDR3: ASSDFLRRDAGTDTQY
J: TRBJ2-4; V: TRBV7-9; D: .; CDR3: ASSLGSGNIQY
J: TRBJ1-1; V: TRBV5-1; D: .; CDR3: ASSLVLGRGDTEAF
J: TRBJ2-7; V: TRBV5-5; D: TRBD1; CDR3: ASSAGTGGTYEQY
J: TRBJ1-1; V: TRBV2; D: TRBD1; CDR3: ASSDIGGEASTEAF
J: TRBJ2-7; V: TRBV28; D: .; CDR3: ASSLLGPGSYEQY
J: TRBJ1-2; V: TRBV11-3; D: TRBD1; CDR3: ASSLETGQSGYT
J: TRBJ1-2; V: TRBV19; D: TRBD1; CDR3: ASSPKLTLTGGFRYGYT
J: TRBJ2-7; V: TRBV9; D: TRBD2; CDR3: ASSATSGSPEQY
J: TRBJ1-5; V: TRBV11-2; D: .; CDR3: ASSLVWGQPQH
J: TRBJ1-4; V: TRBV14; D: .; CDR3: ASSQGLREKLF
J: TRBJ1-5; V: TRBV7-2; D: .; CDR3: ASSATRNQPQH
J: TRBJ1-4; V: TRBV14; D: .; CDR3: ASSQSRLLHGEKLF